These T cell receptor beta chains were read from a single sample in a study of glioma-infiltrating T cells after dendritic cell vaccination. This table comes from immunoSEQ multiplex PCR, and its TCRdb copy is limited to in-frame clones, with some not included. The table lists roughly 87,000 clones, around 83% of them singletons, with around 6.5% in the top ten. Specimen: blood, collected after dendritic cell vaccination. Every receptor here comes from a human donor with glioblastoma. The CDR3 runs from the conserved cysteine through the conserved F or W. A D gene is named only where the DNA matches it firmly. Only some rows state a clone size, as once, few, many or a class for expanded clones.

d_call j_call clone_size v_call cdr3_nt cdr3_aa
- TRBJ1-4 - TRBV6-1 TGTGCCAGCACCCTGTGGGGGCCAGCTAATGAAAAACTGTTTTTT CASTLWGPANEKLFF
- TRBJ2-6 - TRBV7-6 TGTGCCAGCACGAGAGTTCCAGGCCTCCACTCTGGGGCCAACGTCCTGACTTTC CASTRVPGLHSGANVLTF
- TRBJ2-3 - TRBV27 TGTGCCAGCAGTTTATCCCAGGATACGCAGTATTTT CASSLSQDTQYF
- TRBJ2-7 - TRBV25-1 TGTGCCAGCAGTGACAGGGGCGCCGACGAGCAGTACTTC CASSDRGADEQYF
TRBD1 TRBJ2-4 once TRBV27 TGTGCCAGCAGTTCTCTAGGGACAGGTACACTAGCCAAAAACATTCAGTACTTC CASSSLGTGTLAKNIQYF
TRBD2 TRBJ2-1 - TRBV5-1 TGCGCCAGCAGCTTGGATGCACTAGCGGGGGGCCGAAACAATGAGCAGTTCTTC CASSLDALAGGRNNEQFF
- TRBJ1-6 once TRBV14 TGTGCCAGCAGCCAAGACAGGGGTTATTCACCCCTCCACTTT CASSQDRGYSPLHF
TRBD1 TRBJ2-1 - TRBV5-6 TGTGCCAGCAGCTACGGGACAGCTTACAATGAGCAGTTCTTC CASSYGTAYNEQFF
TRBD1 TRBJ2-7 - TRBV4-1 TGCGCCAGCAGCTCCGGGACAGGGGGGTACGAGCAGTACTTC CASSSGTGGYEQYF
TRBD1 TRBJ2-7 - TRBV2 TGTGCCAGCAGTGGACAGGGGGAGGTCCTCGAGCAGTACTTC CASSGQGEVLEQYF
TRBD1 TRBJ1-4 - TRBV10-3 TGTGCCATCAGGGGAACAGGGGCGAATGAAAAACTGTTTTTT CAIRGTGANEKLFF
TRBD2 TRBJ2-7 - TRBV4-3 TGCGCCAGCAGCCAAGAGAGGGCGGGGGGCCGGTACGAGCAGTACTTC CASSQERAGGRYEQYF
TRBD1 TRBJ1-2 - TRBV5-5 TGTGCCAGCAGTCGGGACAGAGCTAACTATGGCTACACCTTC CASSRDRANYGYTF
- TRBJ2-7 - TRBV5-1 TGCGCCAGCAGTTCAGGGGAAATGCGGCTCGAGCAGTACTTC CASSSGEMRLEQYF
- TRBJ1-1 - TRBV19 TGTGCCAGTAGTTTCCTCGGGGGGCTTAACACTGAAGCTTTCTTT CASSFLGGLNTEAFF
- TRBJ1-4 - TRBV6-6 TGTGCCAGCGATCGGGGGGGGACTGCAACTAATGAAAAACTGTTTTTT CASDRGGTATNEKLFF
- TRBJ2-2 - TRBV5-1 TGCGCCAGCACCCCAGGGATCAACACCGGGGAGCTGTTTTTT CASTPGINTGELFF
TRBD1 TRBJ1-2 - TRBV27 TGTGCCAGCAGGGAGTTGACAGGGGGGGAGGGCTACACCTTC CASRELTGGEGYTF
- TRBJ2-5 - TRBV7-9 TGTGCCAGCAGCGAAGACGGGGGTCGGCAGGAGACCCAGTACTTC CASSEDGGRQETQYF
- TRBJ1-2 - TRBV6-1 TGTGCCAGCAGCGTCGGGAACAGCCGATATGGCTACACCTTC CASSVGNSRYGYTF
TRBD1 TRBJ1-4 few TRBV5-1 TGCGCCAGCAGCGAAGACAGGGACAGGGGAGAAAAACTGTTTTTT CASSEDRDRGEKLFF
- TRBJ1-2 - TRBV7-2 TGTGCCAGCAGCTTAGCCCCCGAGAATATGAACTATGGCTACACCTTC CASSLAPENMNYGYTF
TRBD1 TRBJ1-2 once TRBV5-6 TGTGCCAGCAGCGGATACGACAGGGGGAGAGCTAACTATGGCTACACCTTC CASSGYDRGRANYGYTF
TRBD2 TRBJ2-7 - TRBV11-1 TGTGCCAGCAGCCTCGGGGGGAACTACGAGCAGTACTTC CASSLGGNYEQYF
TRBD2 TRBJ2-7 few TRBV7-2 TGTGCCAGCAGCTTATCCTCCTCTAGCGGGGAGTCCTACGAGCAGTACTTC CASSLSSSSGESYEQYF
- TRBJ2-7 - TRBV5-1 TGCGCCAGCACCCCGCAGGGGGGATCCTACGAGCAGTACTTC CASTPQGGSYEQYF
- TRBJ2-7 once TRBV14 TGTGCCAGCAGCTCCACGAGGAGGGAGCAGTACTTC CASSSTRREQYF
- TRBJ1-1 - TRBV18 TGTGCCAGCTCACCACCAGGACAGTTGAACACTGAAGCTTTCTTT CASSPPGQLNTEAFF
TRBD1 TRBJ1-2 - TRBV6-5 TGTGCCAGCAGACCAACAGGGGGTGGCTATGGCTACACCTTC CASRPTGGGYGYTF
- TRBJ1-2 - TRBV27 TGTGCCAGCAGTTACGTCGGGGGGGAGGCTAACTATGGCTACACCTTC CASSYVGGEANYGYTF
TRBD1 TRBJ2-1 - TRBV7-3 TGTGCCAGCAGCCTGGGGACAGGGCCCCCCTACAATGAGCAGTTCTTC CASSLGTGPPYNEQFF
- TRBJ2-1 - TRBV2 TGTGCCAGCAGTGAAGACAGCTACAATGAGCAGTTCTTC CASSEDSYNEQFF
TRBD2 TRBJ2-2 - TRBV2 TGTGCCAGCAGTGAATTGGGGGGGGCCGGGGAGCTGTTTTTT CASSELGGAGELFF
- TRBJ2-2 - TRBV7-9 TGTGCCAGCAGCTTGGCAGGCCGAACCGGGGAGCTGTTTTTT CASSLAGRTGELFF
- TRBJ2-7 once TRBV15 TGTGCCACCAGCAGAGATCTGAAAACAGACGAGCAGTACTTC CATSRDLKTDEQYF
- TRBJ1-2 - TRBV7-2 TGTGCCAGCAGCTTAGCCCGTAGGGAGCGGAATGGCTACACCTTC CASSLARRERNGYTF
- TRBJ1-1 - TRBV7-2 TGTGCCAGCTATGGACAATCGAACACTGAAGCTTTCTTT CASYGQSNTEAFF
- TRBJ2-3 - TRBV13 TGTGCCAGCAGCAACCGGGACACTCCTAGCACAGATACGCAGTATTTT CASSNRDTPSTDTQYF
- TRBJ1-1 - TRBV11-2 TGTGCCAGCAGCTTAGGAGGGGGTTCGGTGAACACTGAAGCTTTCTTT CASSLGGGSVNTEAFF
TRBD1 TRBJ2-2 - TRBV5-1 TGCGCCAGCAGCCAACAGGCAGGGGGTCCGGCCGGGGAGCTGTTTTTT CASSQQAGGPAGELFF
TRBD1 TRBJ2-1 - TRBV5-1 TGCGCCAGCAGCTTCGGGACAGGGGGAAACAATGAGCAGTTCTTC CASSFGTGGNNEQFF
TRBD1 TRBJ2-7 - TRBV4-3 TGCGCCAGCAGCCAAGATTATGGACAGGGGGGCGAGCAGTACTTC CASSQDYGQGGEQYF
TRBD2 TRBJ2-1 - TRBV7-3 TGTGCCAGCAGCAGGAGCGGGGGGGCTCCCTACAATGAGCAGTTCTTC CASSRSGGAPYNEQFF
- TRBJ1-2 - TRBV27 TGTGCCAGCCGGAAACAGGGTTTGAACTATGGCTACACCTTC CASRKQGLNYGYTF
- TRBJ1-3 few TRBV7-9 TGTGCCAGCAGCCCCCCATTCCGGTTAGGAAACACCATATATTTT CASSPPFRLGNTIYF
TRBD2 TRBJ2-2 - TRBV4-3 TGCGCCAGCAGCGCCGTTGCTAGCGGGGGGGGGAACACCGGGGAGCTGTTTTTT CASSAVASGGGNTGELFF
TRBD1 TRBJ1-4 - TRBV6-5 TGTGCCAGCAGTCGACAGGGATTCGATGAAAAACTGTTTTTT CASSRQGFDEKLFF
TRBD1 TRBJ1-2 - TRBV18 TGTGCCAGCTCACATGGACAGGTCAATGGCCACACCTTC CASSHGQVNGHTF